A single T cell receptor (beta chain) is shown here with its context. Antigen specificity is unknown. This clone may be a read error of a much larger clone one base away. These data originate in a study of T cells in Graves' hyperthyroidism and ophthalmopathy. The wider study: The blood sample was taken at first diagnosis, before treatment began. Overall study results and limits: Blood also held most thyroid clonotypes expanded beyond 0.001.

Trimming pared 8 bases from V and 3 bases from J, leaving 13 bases between. The CDR3 has 13 residues. Absence of ophthalmopathy progression within 18 months defined stable Graves' hyperthyroidism. Clinical symptoms, serum thyroxine, TRAb, thyroid ultrasound and orbital computed tomography informed diagnoses. RNA transcripts served as the template for amplifying TCR beta CDR3 regions. The TCR CDR3 first-round RT-PCR relied on the HTBI primer set. TCRdb processed the multiplex PCR reads anew with MiXCR; each CDR3 protein has one entry. The profile shows around 720,000 distinct CDR3 sequences, roughly 32% of them singletons.

This TCR came from a woman between 40 and 50 years old with Graves' hyperthyroidism. Sequences were obtained from blood. The genes are TRBV12-3 or TRBV12-4 and TRBJ1-2; TRBD1 is a possible D gene (5 bases). The CDR3 coding sequence is TGTGCCAGCTGCGGGACGGGGGACTATGGCTACACCTTC. Its translation is CASCGTGDYGYTF.